Shown below are 26 T cell receptor beta chains from a single sample sequenced in a study of blood T cell repertoires in COVID-19. Only in-frame clones appear in the TCRdb table, and some are missing; sequencing was by immunoSEQ multiplex PCR. There are about 140,000 clones in the sample; 65% to 85% occur only once, and approximately 3.8% lies in the top ten. Sequenced input: peripheral blood. These receptors were obtained from a woman aged 55-75 years with acute or convalescent COVID-19.

This clone was observed a few times. This sequence joins TRBV9 and TRBJ2-5; D gene unclear. CDR1 and CDR2 (germline): SGDLS, YYNGEE. V was pared by 2 bases and J by 1 base, with 6 bases between. CDR3 length: 13 amino acids. The CDR3 here is CASSVYGQETQYF. For the CDR3, the DNA is TGTGCCAGCAGCGTGTACGGCCAAGAGACCCAGTACTTC. The variable domain in full, with the rest retrieved from reference TRBV9 and TRBJ2-5, is DSGVTQTPKHLITATGQRVTLRCSPRSGDLSVYWYQQSLDQGLQFLIQYYNGEERAKGNILERFSAQQFPDLHSELNLSSLELGDSALYFCASSVYGQETQYFGPGTRLLVL.

This clone has a handful of counts. DNA for the CDR3: TGTGCCAGCAGCCTAGGCACTAGCGGGGGTCCCGGGGAGCTGTTTTTT. It yields the protein CASSLGTSGGPGELFF. V usage is TRBV7-9 and J usage is TRBJ2-2, with 11 bases that match TRBD2. V was clipped by 5 bases and J by 6 bases; unmatched bases: 8. The CDR3 totals 16 residues. In germline, CDR1 is SEHNR, CDR2 FQNEAQ (reference sequence).

The chain uses TRBV6-5 and TRBJ1-2; tentative D call: TRBD1 (6 bases). The germline V gene encodes CDR1 MNHEY and CDR2 SVGAGI. V was trimmed by 10 bases and J by 2 bases, leaving 14 bases between them. This CDR3 spans 13 amino acids. CDR3 amino acids: CATLLDRNYGYTF. The CDR3 nucleotides are TGTGCCACCCTCCTGGACAGAAACTATGGCTACACCTTC.

This chain joins TRBV24-1 and TRBJ2-1; the match to TRBD1 covers 8 bases. CDR3 size: 15 residues. The V gene's germline CDR1 is KGHDR and CDR2 SFDVKD. Trimming took 1 base from V and 7 from J; bases not matched to a gene: 5. The CDR3 DNA reads as TGTGCCACCAGTGATTTTGCAGGGGGCGGGAATGAGCAGTTCTTC. Translation: CATSDFAGGGNEQFF.

V usage is TRBV9 and J usage is TRBJ1-1, with D possibly TRBD1 on 6 matching bases. Trimming pared 5 bases from V and 0 bases from J, leaving 11 bases between. The V gene's germline CDR1 is SGDLS and CDR2 YYNGEE. The CDR3 length is 14 residues. This chain's CDR3 is CASSRQEMNTEAFF. DNA of the CDR3: TGTGCCAGCAGTCGACAGGAGATGAACACTGAAGCTTTCTTT.

The J gene is TRBJ2-7, the V gene TRBV19, with D perhaps TRBD1 (6 bases). Trimming shortened V by 0 bases and J by 3 bases, and 9 bases separated the two germline ends. The length of the CDR3 is 14 residues. Germline CDR1 and CDR2: LNHDA and SQIVND (reference sequence). The CDR3 loop reads CASSIDQDSYEQYF. The CDR3 DNA sequence: TGTGCCAGTAGTATAGATCAGGACAGCTACGAGCAGTACTTC.

This chain links TRBV29-1 with TRBJ2-7; D is perhaps TRBD2 (6 bases). The germline V gene encodes CDR1 SQVTM and CDR2 ANQGSEA. CDR3 length: 13 amino acids. V was shortened by 6 bases and J by 4 bases, with 16 bases between the two germline ends. In DNA form, the CDR3 reads TGCAGCGTCCTTGGGACTCTGGCTTACGAGCAGTACTTC. This sequence encodes CSVLGTLAYEQYF.

This chain links TRBV28 with TRBJ1-4; D not resolved. The V and J ends lost 1 base and 8 bases respectively, with 5 bases between them. Germline-derived CDR1 and CDR2 are MDHEN and SYDVKM. The CDR3 runs 12 residues. This CDR3 is CASSLSGEKLFF. CDR3 DNA: TGTGCCAGCAGTTTATCAGGCGAAAAACTGTTTTTT.

This clone came up once. J is TRBJ2-7 and V is TRBV19; the D gene is possibly TRBD1 (6 bases). The CDR3 runs 14 residues. Trimming cost V 7 bases and J 5 bases, with 18 bases left between them. Germline lookup yields CDR1 LNHDA and CDR2 SQIVND (reference sequence). The CDR3 DNA reads as TGTGCCAGTATGGTGGGTCCAGGGGCCCACGAGCAGTACTTC. Its translation is CASMVGPGAHEQYF.

J is TRBJ2-1 and V is TRBV14; 9 bases align to TRBD2. The CDR3 has 16 amino acids. Germline CDR1 and CDR2: SGHDN and FVKESK. The V segment lost 2 bases and the J segment 4 bases; nucleotides outside the gene matches: 6. The DNA for the CDR3 is TGTGCCAGCAGCCAATTAGCGGGAGTGTCTTACAATGAGCAGTTCTTC. Translation: CASSQLAGVSYNEQFF.

This clone turned up a few times. The chain links TRBV6-5 to TRBJ1-5; weak D call: TRBD1 (5 bases). There are 13 residues in the CDR3. The V gene's germline CDR1 is MNHEY and CDR2 SVGAGI. V shed 8 bases and J shed 5 bases, with 13 bases lying between them. The CDR3: CASGGEVDQPQHF. The CDR3 coding sequence is TGTGCCAGCGGAGGGGAAGTCGATCAGCCCCAGCATTTT.

This clone was detected only once. The chain recombines TRBV19 with TRBJ2-7; TRBD2 matches at 12 bases. Trimming took 4 bases from V and 0 from J; bases not matched to a gene: 7. Germline loops: CDR1 LNHDA, CDR2 SQIVND (reference sequence). This CDR3 spans 17 amino acids. The CDR3 protein is CASSTTLLAGGSYEQYF. In DNA, the CDR3 is TGTGCCAGTAGTACCACACTACTAGCGGGAGGCTCCTACGAGCAGTACTTC.

This rearrangement joins TRBV27 to TRBJ2-1; 9 nucleotides line up with TRBD2. V trimming: 6 bases; J trimming: 5 bases; junction bases outside the gene matches: 17. CDR1 and CDR2 from the germline V gene are MNHEY and SMNVEV (reference sequence). The CDR3 runs to 18 residues. The CDR3 reads CASSSSTPAGGRDNEQFF. The CDR3, as DNA: TGTGCCAGCAGCTCCTCAACCCCAGCGGGAGGACGCGACAATGAGCAGTTCTTC.

J is TRBJ1-1 and V is TRBV19, with a weak D call TRBD1 (5 bases). The CDR3 is made up of 12 amino acids. Germline values: CDR1 LNHDA, CDR2 SQIVND (reference sequence). Trimming removed 1 base at V and 10 bases at J, with 10 bases between. The CDR3 DNA is TGTGCCAGTAGTATAGGGGGCCTGCGAGCTTTCTTT. Translation: CASSIGGLRAFF.

This chain joins TRBV5-1 and TRBJ2-5, with TRBD1 matching 7 bases. This CDR3 has 15 amino acids. CDR1 and CDR2 from the germline V gene are SGHRS and YFSETQ. V was clipped by 7 bases and J by 0 bases; unmatched bases: 9. CDR3 DNA: TGCGCCAGCGCTAGGGGACAGACGAACCAAGAGACCCAGTACTTC. This translates into CASARGQTNQETQYF.

This clone occurred once. The chain has TRBV27 and TRBJ2-1; a weak D match, TRBD1 (5 bases). Trimming took 7 bases from V and 0 from J, leaving 10 bases between them. CDR1 is MNHEY and CDR2 is SMNVEV in the germline V gene (reference sequence). This CDR3 contains 14 residues. As DNA, the CDR3 is TGTGCCAGCACCCGCCAGGGCTCCTACAATGAGCAGTTCTTC. This gives the protein CASTRQGSYNEQFF.

V and J are TRBV9 and TRBJ1-4, with D possibly matching TRBD1 (6 bases). Germline CDR1 reads SGDLS; CDR2 reads YYNGEE. Between the trimmed V and J ends, which lost 4 bases and 1 base, there was a span of 11 bases. The length of the CDR3 is 15 residues. CDR3 DNA: TGTGCCAGCAGCCCTGGACAGTTAACTAATGAAAAACTGTTTTTT. As protein: CASSPGQLTNEKLFF.

V is TRBV7-2 and J is TRBJ2-2, with D perhaps TRBD1 (5 bases). Trimming took 2 bases from V and 5 from J, leaving 12 bases between them. Germline CDR1 is SGHTA and CDR2 is FQGNSA. CDR3 length: 15 amino acids. The CDR3 spells CASSLRAAGTGELFF. Written as DNA, the CDR3 is TGTGCCAGCAGCTTAAGGGCGGCAGGGACCGGGGAGCTGTTTTTT.

The chain links TRBV19 to TRBJ2-2; 10 bases are shared with TRBD1. Germline V gene data show CDR1 as LNHDA and CDR2 as SQIVND (reference sequence). V was clipped by 10 bases and J by 3 bases; unmatched bases: 5. The CDR3 has 14 residues. The CDR3 region is CATGDRGHTGELFF. As DNA, the CDR3 is TGTGCCACCGGCGACAGGGGGCACACCGGGGAGCTGTTTTTT.

This rearrangement joins TRBV5-4 to TRBJ2-1; 11 nucleotides line up with TRBD1. V trimming: 2 bases; J trimming: 6 bases; junction bases outside the gene matches: 4. The CDR3 spans 15 residues. Germline values: CDR1 SGHNT, CDR2 YYREEE (reference sequence). The CDR3 nucleotides are TGTGCCAGCAGCTTACCCGGGACAGGGGGCAATGAGCAGTTCTTC. This translates into CASSLPGTGGNEQFF.

V gene TRBV9 combines with J gene TRBJ1-5; D might be TRBD1 (6 bases). V lost 3 bases, J lost 6 bases, and 16 bases lay in between. CDR1 and CDR2 (germline): SGDLS, YYNGEE. There are 15 residues in the CDR3. The CDR3 is CASSGQAPWGQPQHF. In DNA form, the CDR3 reads TGTGCCAGCAGCGGACAGGCGCCTTGGGGTCAGCCCCAGCATTTT.

The chain carries TRBV27 and TRBJ1-4; 10 bases map to TRBD1. The CDR3 consists of 18 residues. V dropped 5 bases and J dropped 0; count of bases not matched to a gene: 9. Per germline, CDR1 MNHEY and CDR2 SMNVEV (reference sequence). The CDR3 nucleotides are TGTGCCAGCAGTACCCGGGACAGGGGCCTTGCAACTAATGAAAAACTGTTTTTT. It encodes CASSTRDRGLATNEKLFF.

The V call is TRBV27, the J call TRBJ1-3, with D unclear. The CDR3 is made up of 15 amino acids. Germline lookup yields CDR1 MNHEY and CDR2 SMNVEV (reference sequence). The ends were cut back, 4 bases at V and 0 bases at J, with 10 bases in the middle. CDR3 bases: TGTGCCAGCAGTTCAGCCCGACTCTCTGGAAACACCATATATTTT. Translated, it gives CASSSARLSGNTIYF.

The rearrangement uses TRBV28 and TRBJ1-2; D is possibly TRBD1 (5 bases). The CDR3 runs 15 residues. Germline CDR1 reads MDHEN; CDR2 reads SYDVKM. V lost 1 base and J lost 5, with 14 bases in between. This CDR3 reads CASSLYQGETYGYTF. The CDR3 DNA is TGTGCCAGCAGTTTATATCAGGGTGAGACGTATGGCTACACCTTC.

This chain uses TRBV7-9 with TRBJ2-3; 8 bases map to TRBD1. Germline CDR1 SEHNR, CDR2 FQNEAQ (reference sequence). This CDR3 is 15 amino acids long. J lost 3 bases, V lost 2 bases, and 4 bases had no gene match. The CDR3 region is CASSLTGGVTDTQYF. The DNA for the CDR3 is TGTGCCAGCAGCTTAACAGGGGGAGTGACAGATACGCAGTATTTT.

V is TRBV2 and J is TRBJ1-4; 10 nucleotides match TRBD1. The CDR3 runs 13 residues. CDR1 is SNHLY, CDR2 FYNNEI, per germline. Trimming cost V 8 bases and J 10 bases; bases outside gene matches: 7. CDR3 sequence: CASAGQGRGKLFF. CDR3 nucleotides: TGTGCCAGCGCGGGACAGGGGCGCGGAAAACTGTTTTTT.